This record looks at one T cell receptor (beta chain) sequence and its context. Its antigen is currently unknown. These data belong to a study of cytomegalovirus exposure and HLA in healthy donors. Study-wide points: Productive status was seen about 90% or about 30% of the time for most TCR beta V segments in an earlier analysis. The study listed roughly 160 cytomegalovirus-associated TCR beta chains. Sequencing artifact likely explains a cluster of highly shared sequence variants.

PCR primers comprised 60 Vbeta and 13 Jbeta primers. The data were produced by immunoSEQ multiplex PCR, yet TCRdb's version contains in-frame clones alone and is incomplete. The table records roughly 150,000 clones, 80% to 85% of them present only once. Germline loops: CDR1 LNHDA, CDR2 SQIVND (reference sequence). Trimming took 6 bases from V and 8 from J, leaving 10 bases between them. The CDR3 spans 11 residues. The V and J genes are TRBV19 and TRBJ1-2; D remains ambiguous. Sequencing was done on a sample of PBMCs. This clonotype was sampled from a boy younger than 10 in good health and CMV-seronegative. CDR3 protein: CASRGPVGYTF. CDR3 nucleotides: TGTGCCAGTAGGGGCCCCGTGGGCTACACCTTC.